The 2 T cell receptor beta chains below all came from one sample that was sequenced in a study of beta chain features in type 1 diabetes. The entirety of the isolated RNA underwent reverse transcription, so expressed TCRB transcripts were sequenced. Clones were read by immunoSEQ multiplex PCR, and TCRdb kept only the in-frame ones, dropping some. The repertoire holds fewer than 200,000 clones, with about 13% as singletons. Sequencing was done on a sample of central memory CD4+ T cells from blood. The receptors originated from a young woman in good health.

This clone was found a few times. The chain has TRBV15 and TRBJ2-2; TRBD2 is a possible D gene (6 bases). This CDR3 is built from 14 residues. Deletions cut 5 bases from V and 6 bases from J, with 13 bases between. CDR1 is LNHNV, CDR2 YYDKDF, per germline (reference sequence). Written as DNA, the CDR3 is TGTGCCACCAGCGGCGCATCGGGGGCCGGGGAGCTGTTTTTT. It codes for CATSGASGAGELFF.

The table lists this clone with a few counts. The chain is built from TRBV7-2 and TRBJ2-1; 15 nucleotides align to TRBD2. CDR1 SGHTA and CDR2 FQGNSA come from the germline V gene. The junction had 6 bases not matched to a gene; V was cut back by 4 bases and J by 8 bases. The CDR3 covers 16 residues. CDR3 bases: TGTGCCAGCAGCTCGGGACTAGCGGGAGGTTTCGATGAGCAGTTCTTC. Residues: CASSSGLAGGFDEQFF.